This passage covers 15 T cell receptor beta chains from one sample sequenced in a study of regulatory T cells in long-lasting Graves disease. TCR beta libraries were built with iRepertoire HTBI primers and Arm-PCR of CDR3 regions. TCRdb used MiXCR to reprocess the multiplex PCR reads, holding one entry per CDR3 protein. This sample has 350,000 to 450,000 distinct CDR3 sequences; under 25% occur once, and the top ten carry less than 25%. Time point noted: persistent/refractory GD, antithyroid drugs over 5 years with positive TRAb. Researchers made the TCR library from RNA that was extracted from PBMCs. Material: peripheral blood mononuclear cells (PBMCs), obtained when the disease was refractory, from a patient treated with antithyroid drugs. The receptors here all came from a female donor with Graves disease.

The CDR3 DNA reads TGTGCCAGTAACGGGGACAGCCATGAAAAACTGTTTTTT. This codes for CASNGDSHEKLFF. The V and J genes are TRBV19 and TRBJ1-4; 7 positions match TRBD1. CDR1 and CDR2 (germline): LNHDA, SQIVND (reference sequence). This CDR3 has 13 residues. The ends lost 7 bases at V and 6 bases at J; junction bases unmatched: 5.

The sample holds many counts of this clonotype. The chain employs TRBV28 and TRBJ2-5; 7 nucleotides align to TRBD2. There are 17 residues in the CDR3. Trimming removed 3 bases from V and 0 bases from J; junction bases left unmatched: 10. Looked up from germline, CDR1 is MDHEN and CDR2 is SYDVKM. The chain's CDR3 is CASSFTGGFGNQETQYF. CDR3 nucleotide sequence: TGTGCCAGCAGTTTCACGGGAGGTTTTGGGAACCAAGAGACCCAGTACTTC. Complete variable domain (other parts from reference TRBV28 and TRBJ2-5): DVKVTQSSRYLVKRTGEKVFLECVQDMDHENMFWYRQDPGLGLRLIYFSYDVKMKEKGDIPEGYSVSREKKERFSLILESASTNQTSMYLCASSFTGGFGNQETQYFGPGTRLLVL.

At least ten counts were recorded for this clonotype. The chain has TRBV24-1 and TRBJ2-5; tentatively, D is TRBD1 (5 bases). The V end lost 7 bases, the J end lost 6 bases, and 23 bases lay between the germline ends. CDR1 and CDR2 from the germline V gene are KGHDR and SFDVKD. This CDR3 contains 16 residues. CDR3: CATRRFWTRTLKTQYF. CDR3 sequence (DNA): TGTGCCACCAGAAGATTCTGGACACGCACACTAAAGACCCAGTACTTC.

This clonotype was observed a handful of times. The genes are TRBV12-3 or TRBV12-4 and TRBJ2-7; tentatively, D is TRBD2 (6 bases). The CDR3 totals 16 residues. The germline V and J ends were trimmed by 3 bases and 4 bases, with 19 bases remaining between them. The CDR3 here is CASSLSGGIKIYEQYF. CDR3 DNA: TGTGCCAGCAGTTTGAGTGGCGGGATAAAGATTTACGAGCAGTACTTC.

There are a few counts of this clonotype. This may come from a read error, since a much larger clone is one base off. The chain has TRBV12-3 or TRBV12-4 and TRBJ2-2; the D is unclear. V dropped 2 bases and J dropped 8 bases, with 3 bases sitting between them. The CDR3 has 11 residues. The CDR3 DNA follows: TGTGCCAGCAGTTTATTTGGGGAGCTGTTTTTT. Residues: CASSLFGELFF.

This chain uses TRBV11-2 with TRBJ2-2; TRBD2 agrees at 14 bases. Germline loops: CDR1 SGHAT, CDR2 FQNNGV. The trim removed 5 bases at V and 0 bases at J, leaving 5 bases unmatched. This CDR3 has 18 amino acids. CDR3 protein: CASSRRLAGGTNTGELFF. The CDR3 bases are TGTGCCAGCAGCCGCCGACTAGCGGGAGGGACGAACACCGGGGAGCTGTTTTTT.

This clonotype was counted at least ten times. This chain uses TRBV27 with TRBJ1-1, with D possibly matching TRBD1 (5 bases). With 8 bases removed from V and 10 bases from J, the gap between germline ends came to 17 bases. Germline V gene data show CDR1 as MNHEY and CDR2 as SMNVEV (reference sequence). The CDR3 runs 12 residues. The CDR3 loop is CASGNMDIGAFF. CDR3 DNA: TGTGCCAGCGGCAATATGGACATCGGAGCTTTCTTT.

This clonotype was counted ten times or more. The rearrangement uses TRBV13 and TRBJ2-5; the match to TRBD1 covers 9 bases. The junction had 4 bases not matched to a gene; V was cut back by 5 bases and J by 3 bases. This CDR3 has 14 residues. Germline CDR1 reads PRHDT; CDR2 reads FYEKMQ (reference sequence). Here the CDR3 reads CASSEGQGEETQYF. DNA of the CDR3: TGTGCCAGCAGCGAGGGACAGGGAGAAGAGACCCAGTACTTC. The complete variable domain, with remaining parts taken from reference TRBV13 and TRBJ2-5, reads AAGVIQSPRHLIKEKRETATLKCYPIPRHDTVYWYQQGPGQDPQFLISFYEKMQSDKGSIPDRFSAQQFSDYHSELNMSSLELGDSALYFCASSEGQGEETQYFGPGTRLLVL.

This clonotype was seen ten or more times. The chain links TRBV27 to TRBJ2-7; D is uncertain. Trimming pared 5 bases from V and 0 bases from J, leaving 20 bases between. The CDR3 contains 17 residues. Germline V gene data show CDR1 as MNHEY and CDR2 as SMNVEV (reference sequence). CDR3 sequence reads: CASSPPLGRQSSYEQYF. The CDR3 region has the DNA TGTGCCAGCAGTCCACCCTTGGGCAGGCAGAGCTCCTACGAGCAGTACTTC.

The chain employs TRBV7-9 and TRBJ2-5; 12 positions agree with TRBD2. The germline V gene has CDR1 SEHNR and CDR2 FQNEAQ (reference sequence). The CDR3 extends over 18 amino acids. V was clipped by 1 base and J by 5 bases; unmatched bases: 11. This chain's CDR3 is CASSLVGLAGTSGETQYF. The CDR3 DNA reads as TGTGCCAGCAGCTTAGTCGGACTAGCGGGAACCTCGGGGGAGACCCAGTACTTC.

This clonotype was seen many times. The chain links TRBV28 to TRBJ2-7; TRBD1 agrees at 7 bases. The CDR3 contains 14 residues. Trimming at V came to 6 bases and at J to 2 bases, leaving 7 bases not matched to a gene. Germline V gives CDR1 MDHEN, CDR2 SYDVKM. CDR3 in amino acids: CASSTAGGPYEQYF. CDR3 bases: TGTGCCAGCAGCACCGCAGGGGGACCCTACGAGCAGTACTTC. The full variable domain, in which reference TRBV28 and TRBJ2-7 provide the parts outside the CDR3, is DVKVTQSSRYLVKRTGEKVFLECVQDMDHENMFWYRQDPGLGLRLIYFSYDVKMKEKGDIPEGYSVSREKKERFSLILESASTNQTSMYLCASSTAGGPYEQYFGPGTRLTVT.

V gene TRBV3-1 combines with J gene TRBJ2-2, with D hard to call. The germline gives CDR1 LGHDT, CDR2 YNNKEL (reference sequence). This CDR3 contains 17 residues. Trimming left V 5 bases short and J 2 bases short, with 18 bases between. The CDR3 spells CASSYSRLNHNTGELFF. The CDR3 DNA reads TGTGCCAGCAGCTACAGTCGTTTAAATCATAACACCGGGGAGCTGTTTTTT.

This clonotype was detected ten times or more. The chain links TRBV5-4 to TRBJ2-5; 10 nucleotides align to TRBD2. Germline CDR1 reads SGHNT; CDR2 reads YYREEE (reference sequence). This CDR3 spans 16 amino acids. J was trimmed by 3 bases and V by 4 bases; bases with no gene match: 9. The CDR3 region has the DNA TGTGCCAGCAGCCGACGAGCGGGAGGGCCGGAAGAGACCCAGTACTTC. As protein: CASSRRAGGPEETQYF.

This clonotype was counted only a few times. This may be a read error: a much more frequent sequence differs by one nucleotide. The genes are TRBV28 and TRBJ2-5; 11 bases fit TRBD1. The CDR3 runs to 17 residues. Germline V gene data show CDR1 as MDHEN and CDR2 as SYDVKM. V gave up 3 bases and J gave up 5 bases; unmatched junction bases: 11. The CDR3 spells CASSFVVRTGGAETQYF. CDR3 coding DNA: TGTGCCAGCAGTTTCGTAGTCAGGACAGGGGGCGCGGAGACCCAGTACTTC.

The chain carries TRBV7-9 and TRBJ2-5; 15 bases line up with TRBD2. CDR3 length equals 17 residues. Germline trimming cut 7 bases from V and 4 bases from J; bases unmatched to any gene: 10. The germline CDR1 and CDR2 sequences are SEHNR and FQNEAQ (reference sequence). The CDR3 region has the DNA TGTGCCAGCAACCTCACACCGGGACTAGCGGGAGGAGAGACCCAGTACTTC. Translation gives CASNLTPGLAGGETQYF. The whole variable domain, remainder taken from reference TRBV7-9 and TRBJ2-5, is DTGVSQNPRHKITKRGQNVTFRCDPISEHNRLYWYRQTLGQGPEFLTYFQNEAQLEKSRLLSDRFSAERPKGSFSTLEIQRTEQGDSAMYLCASNLTPGLAGGETQYFGPGTRLLVL.